This TCR beta chain appears in the sequencing data of a study of T cells in Graves' hyperthyroidism and ophthalmopathy. The length of the CDR3 is 16 residues. V was trimmed by 8 bases and J by 4 bases, leaving 24 bases between them. Germline CDR1 is DFQATT and CDR2 is SNEGSKA (reference sequence). Amplified TCR beta CDR3 regions came from RNA transcripts. With the HTBI primer set, the TCR CDR3 went through a first round of RT-PCR. TCRdb re-analysed the multiplex PCR reads in MiXCR, keeping a single row per CDR3 protein. The sample includes 300,000 to 400,000 distinct CDR3 sequences, around 13% of them seen just once. Study conclusions and caveats: Also found in blood were most expanded thyroid clonotypes above 0.001. In the analysis, a 13 V-J model separated ophthalmopathy from stable hyperthyroidism.

This clonotype was seen just once. What it binds is not known. The rearrangement uses TRBV20-1 and TRBJ1-5, with D maybe TRBD1 (6 bases). The sequence derives from a woman aged 25 to 45 with Graves' hyperthyroidism. Sequenced sample: blood. The CDR3 sequence: CSTPLQGGFSNQPQHF. The CDR3, as DNA: TGCAGTACACCTTTACAGGGAGGGTTTTCAAATCAGCCCCAGCATTTT.